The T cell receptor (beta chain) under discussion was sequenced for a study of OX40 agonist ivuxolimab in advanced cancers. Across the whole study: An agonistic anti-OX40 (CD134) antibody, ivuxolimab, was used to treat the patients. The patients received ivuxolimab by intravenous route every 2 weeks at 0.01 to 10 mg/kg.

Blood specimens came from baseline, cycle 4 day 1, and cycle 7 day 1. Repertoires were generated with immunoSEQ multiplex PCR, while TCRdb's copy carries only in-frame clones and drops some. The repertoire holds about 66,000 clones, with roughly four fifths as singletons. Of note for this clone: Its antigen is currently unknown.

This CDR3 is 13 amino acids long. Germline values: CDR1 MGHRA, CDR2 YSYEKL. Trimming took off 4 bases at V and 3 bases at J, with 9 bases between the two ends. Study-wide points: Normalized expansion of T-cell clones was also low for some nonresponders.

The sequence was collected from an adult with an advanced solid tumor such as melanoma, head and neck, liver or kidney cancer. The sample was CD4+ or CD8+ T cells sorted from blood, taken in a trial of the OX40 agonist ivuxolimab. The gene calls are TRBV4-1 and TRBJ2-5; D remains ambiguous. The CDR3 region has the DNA TGCGCCAGCAGCCCCCGGACGGAAGAGACCCAGTACTTC. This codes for CASSPRTEETQYF.